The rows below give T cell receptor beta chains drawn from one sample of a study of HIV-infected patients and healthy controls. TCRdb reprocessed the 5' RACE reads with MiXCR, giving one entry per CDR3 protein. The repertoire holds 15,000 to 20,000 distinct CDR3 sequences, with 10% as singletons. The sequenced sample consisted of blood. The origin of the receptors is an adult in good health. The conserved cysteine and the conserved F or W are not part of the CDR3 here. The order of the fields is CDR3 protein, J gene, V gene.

CDR3 protein: SAFTGIGYGYT; J gene: TRBJ1-2; V gene: TRBV20-1
CDR3 protein: ASSPTGADEAF; J gene: TRBJ1-1; V gene: TRBV7-6
CDR3 protein: ASSWQGTHEQY; J gene: TRBJ2-7; V gene: TRBV19
CDR3 protein: ASSLRGQGDGGYT; J gene: TRBJ1-2; V gene: TRBV7-2
CDR3 protein: ATSDIRGNEQF; J gene: TRBJ2-1; V gene: TRBV24-1
CDR3 protein: ASCPGGTSTDTQY; J gene: TRBJ2-3; V gene: TRBV12-3/TRBV12-4
CDR3 protein: ASSPGTSGRRSSYEQY; J gene: TRBJ2-7; V gene: TRBV12-3/TRBV12-4
CDR3 protein: AILSAGELF; J gene: TRBJ2-2; V gene: TRBV7-7
CDR3 protein: ASSQEVPSGLARLEQY; J gene: TRBJ2-7; V gene: TRBV4-3
CDR3 protein: ASSYGTALQETQY; J gene: TRBJ2-5; V gene: TRBV6-6
CDR3 protein: ASSLHLETEQF; J gene: TRBJ2-1; V gene: TRBV11-2
CDR3 protein: ASSLRVMNTEAF; J gene: TRBJ1-1; V gene: TRBV18
CDR3 protein: ASSPDFTYEQY; J gene: TRBJ2-7; V gene: TRBV7-9
CDR3 protein: ASSLSSGANVLT; J gene: TRBJ2-6; V gene: TRBV7-9
CDR3 protein: ASSVAGLPATQY; J gene: TRBJ2-3; V gene: TRBV9
CDR3 protein: ASSYDQPQH; J gene: TRBJ1-5; V gene: TRBV12-3/TRBV12-4
CDR3 protein: ASSLGQGGYT; J gene: TRBJ1-2; V gene: TRBV11-1
CDR3 protein: ASSFGTSGNYNEQF; J gene: TRBJ2-1; V gene: TRBV7-9
CDR3 protein: ASSLRGGYTEAF; J gene: TRBJ1-1; V gene: TRBV4-2
CDR3 protein: ASSQWATGTGYEQY; J gene: TRBJ2-7; V gene: TRBV14
CDR3 protein: SVVVAGVDNEQF; J gene: TRBJ2-1; V gene: TRBV29-1
CDR3 protein: ASSSGQFEAF; J gene: TRBJ1-1; V gene: TRBV28
CDR3 protein: ASSFLGPYEQY; J gene: TRBJ2-7; V gene: TRBV12-3/TRBV12-4
CDR3 protein: ASRETGANYGYT; J gene: TRBJ1-2; V gene: TRBV2
CDR3 protein: ASSLSPVGQETQY; J gene: TRBJ2-5; V gene: TRBV7-2
CDR3 protein: ASSLGTSGFYEQY; J gene: TRBJ2-7; V gene: TRBV7-9
CDR3 protein: ASSSAAVPAQF; J gene: TRBJ2-1; V gene: TRBV7-6
CDR3 protein: ASRARGLREQY; J gene: TRBJ2-7; V gene: TRBV6-5
CDR3 protein: ASSPDPGQGADTQY; J gene: TRBJ2-3; V gene: TRBV4-3
CDR3 protein: ASSPTPPSEVYNEQF; J gene: TRBJ2-1; V gene: TRBV12-3/TRBV12-4
CDR3 protein: ASRPPGARGDTQY; J gene: TRBJ2-3; V gene: TRBV28
CDR3 protein: AAEEKLF; J gene: TRBJ1-4; V gene: TRBV30
CDR3 protein: ASSEQLGTRRQAF; J gene: TRBJ1-1; V gene: TRBV2
CDR3 protein: SARDGGSGSGETQY; J gene: TRBJ2-5; V gene: TRBV20-1
CDR3 protein: SAGPRGRGGNTDTQY; J gene: TRBJ2-3; V gene: TRBV20-1
CDR3 protein: GVPGANVLT; J gene: TRBJ2-6; V gene: TRBV29-1
CDR3 protein: SASGPGGDLSYEQY; J gene: TRBJ2-7; V gene: TRBV20-1
CDR3 protein: ASRPPQISGANVLT; J gene: TRBJ2-6; V gene: TRBV5-1
CDR3 protein: ASSPGPRDRMGEQY; J gene: TRBJ2-7; V gene: TRBV7-2
CDR3 protein: AISQLATRTDTQY; J gene: TRBJ2-3; V gene: TRBV10-3
CDR3 protein: ASSLVGSADTQY; J gene: TRBJ2-3; V gene: TRBV5-1
CDR3 protein: SVQGDQETQY; J gene: TRBJ2-5; V gene: TRBV29-1
CDR3 protein: ASRAAQNTGELF; J gene: TRBJ2-2; V gene: TRBV19
CDR3 protein: ASSRRLAGETQY; J gene: TRBJ2-5; V gene: TRBV7-2
CDR3 protein: ASSYAWTVNTEAF; J gene: TRBJ1-1; V gene: TRBV6-6
CDR3 protein: ASSPYAGELF; J gene: TRBJ2-2; V gene: TRBV12-3/TRBV12-4
CDR3 protein: ASSLPLIGTTNEQF; J gene: TRBJ2-1; V gene: TRBV5-4